This T cell receptor (beta chain) was sequenced during a study of regulatory T cells in long-lasting Graves disease (dated by TCRdb to about 2021). Concerning the study at large: Persistent Graves' disease was defined as antithyroid drug treatment for over 5 years with persistently positive TSH receptor autoantibodies. This study used TCR sequencing and RNA sequencing of peripheral blood to compare persistent Graves' disease patients against newly diagnosed Graves' disease patients. The study was registered as a clinical trial and conducted in China. A total of around 33 samples were covered by TCR sequencing, comprising around 13 persistent and around 20 newly diagnosed Graves' disease patients. In the clinical cohort, patients with persistent Graves' disease had used antithyroid drugs for an average of about 9.3 years.

CDR1 and CDR2 were assigned from the germline V gene (reference sequence) as LNHDA and SQIVND. V was cut back by 6 bases and J by 11 bases, leaving a gap of 22 bases between them. Including the terminal cysteine and phenylalanine, the CDR3 comprises 14 residues. The kept DNA is CDR3 alone, 42 bases in frame from the first base. This clonotype was observed a few times. The target of this receptor is not known. No qualities accompany the bases; no much larger clone lies one base away. Reading the label with the study, this specimen's time point is: persistent/refractory GD, antithyroid drugs over 5 years with positive TRAb. For both TCR sequencing and RNA sequencing, RNA was extracted from PBMCs in TRIzol. The diagnosis of Graves' disease followed American Thyroid Association guidelines. Patients for the study were recruited at an endocrinology department in Xi'an, China. Each patient gave approximately 9.7 milliliters of peripheral blood, collected in an EDTA anticoagulant tube. Ficoll Paque Plus density gradient separation was used to isolate PBMCs, and no further T cell sorting was performed. An Agilent 2100 Bioanalyzer and agarose gel were used to check RNA quality, and a NanoDrop 2000 was used to measure RNA concentration.

What the authors observed across the whole study: The study examined only peripheral blood because the primary lesion, thyroid tissue, could not be accessed. Persistent patients shared more public clonotypes among themselves (around 2,800) than newly diagnosed patients did (over 900). Preferential use of TRBV28, TRBJ1-2 and TRBJ2-5 was observed in persistent disease, whereas TRBV20-1 and TRBJ2-1 were favored in newly diagnosed disease. The authors acknowledged the small sample size as a limitation that may reduce accuracy. Sequencing and analysis were limited to the TCR beta chain. Persistent Graves' disease patients showed lower TCR Shannon entropy and fewer highly expanded clones than newly diagnosed patients, suggesting clonal expansion.

Library preparation used multiplex PCR. The instrument was an Illumina HiSeq 4000. iRepertoire HTBI primers and Arm-PCR amplification of CDR3 regions were used to construct TCR beta libraries. Before sequencing, the PCR products underwent gel purification. The authors processed their data as follows. Across samples, about 63 TRBV and 13 to 15 TRBJ segments were identified and used for gene usage analysis of CDR3 amino acid clonotypes. COPE and FqMerger were used to merge filtered high-quality paired reads into contigs. BLAST was used to align contigs to IMGT TRBV, TRBD and TRBJ reference genes, with CDR3 defined following IMGT. Highly expanded clones were defined as clonotypes with a frequency above 0.1%. Shannon entropy was used to measure repertoire diversity, and the Gini coefficient was used to measure V-J evenness. A clonotype was considered public if more than one individual shared it. TCRdb redid the processing of the public reads, applying fastp at Q25 and MiXCR, and retained in-frame beta chains. Rows with one shared CDR3 protein collapse into an entry with the most common genes and DNA. In this record, the V and J calls reflect TCRdb's handling and not the investigators' own analysis. This sample lists 700,000 or so distinct CDR3 sequences; 25% to 30% were detected once. The ten largest clonotypes hold about two fifths of the sample.

Material: peripheral blood mononuclear cells (PBMCs), obtained when the disease was refractory, from a patient treated with antithyroid drugs. The clonotype was recovered from a female donor with Graves disease. The chain was built from TRBV19 and TRBJ1-1; TRBD1 could be the D gene, as 5 bases match. The CDR3 protein sequence reads: CASRPAVGRRVAFF. The sequenced DNA is TGTGCCAGTAGGCCGGCGGTGGGGCGGCGGGTTGCTTTCTTT.